This record concerns one T cell receptor (beta chain) sequence. Its antigen is currently not known. No base-level quality is on record; no much larger clone is a single base apart. This sample was taken from a study of cytomegalovirus exposure and HLA in healthy donors (dated by TCRdb to between 2016 and 2019). With regard to the full study: According to an earlier analysis of a few hundred of the donors, about 180 million T cells yielded over 90 million unique TCR beta sequences and less than 300 Gb of sequence data. Approximately 310 gigabases of sequencing data and 70 million to 100 million unique TCR sequences made up an early release that covered several hundred HLA-typed donors. Among the roughly 380 genotyped donors, 81% belonged to the genetic ancestry cluster associated with self-reported Caucasian donors. The aim of the study was to test whether cataloging public T cell receptors could identify signatures of past pathogen exposure. The T cell repertoires of 670 or so subjects were profiled by immunosequencing and related to cytomegalovirus serostatus. Besides the first cohort of approximately 710 subjects, a separate validation cohort made up of roughly 130 different subjects was used. To predict cytomegalovirus infection status, the study brought together high-throughput TCR immunosequencing, statistical association of individual TCRs with disease status, and machine learning. A later analysis re-analyzed previously published TCR beta repertoires from 660 or so donors and added high-resolution HLA genotyping to study TCR occurrence patterns. Rather than drawing on any new phenotypic data, the later analysis identified candidate immune exposures from TCR beta sequences and the way those sequences occurred across donors. In an earlier analysis of 500 to 650 of the donors, high-throughput TCR beta sequencing was used to judge whether each TCR beta V gene segment behaved as functional or pseudogenic. Alongside the repertoire data, information on donor age, sex, ethnicity and CMV serostatus was compiled. A later genetic analysis used genome-wide SNP genotypes for about 55% of the 666 donors, treating that subset as a discovery cohort. All discovery cohort repertoires had been generated on a single sequencing platform. HLA typing included class I and class II loci at four-digit resolution. The number of donors typed differed by locus, with about 629-640 for A, B, C, DRB1 and DQB1, roughly 520 for DQA1, 600 to 610 for DPA1, and 472 for DPB1. Because of strong linkage in the cohort, roughly five DR-DQ haplotypes were treated as single units for association and clustering. Across roughly 420 genotyped donors of the cohort, an average of approximately 240,000 unique TCR beta nucleotide sequences per donor were sequenced, and about a sixth of those sequences were non-productive. Broader findings and caveats from the paper: Most CMV-associated TCR beta chains appeared to be HLA-restricted in a later analysis, and the HLA associations seemed to be driven largely by CMV exposure. At a false discovery rate of 0.05, a later analysis linked 16,951 TCR beta sequences to specific HLA alleles. In the study, around 150 TCR beta chains were listed as associated with cytomegalovirus. Cytomegalovirus status was reported to be diagnosed by the classifier with high specificity and sensitivity in both the original and validation cohorts. While some public TCRs were present in many individuals, most TCR sequences turned up only very rarely across donors. Because HLA typing was missing for some donors at each locus, association tests included only the typed subset. The sequencing pipeline was judged likely to have produced a cluster of highly shared sequence variants as a technical artifact. Strong co-occurrence of HLA alleles, especially DR and DQ, made assigning TCR associations to individual alleles difficult. According to a later analysis, parvovirus B19, influenza, CMV and Epstein-Barr virus appeared linked to several top co-occurrence clusters. Because counts were too low, seventeen rarely observed V segments, including chromosome 9 orphons, were left out of the earlier analysis of about 500 of the donors. V-gene and J-gene trimming of TCR beta chains was associated with a missense DCLRE1C variant in a later genetic analysis, and the association was replicated in an independent cohort. In a later analysis, TCR association rates were found to vary across HLA loci, with the most associated TCRs seen for DRB1 alleles and the fewest for HLA-C alleles. The authors suggested that the approach could potentially be extended to other disease states and immunological phenotypes. Linkage disequilibrium might explain the correlated functional status among segregating V segments, but an unknown experimental factor could not be ruled out. A further reported finding was that TCR beta sequences accurately predicted the HLA-A and HLA-B alleles for most subjects in the first cohort. A later analysis found that HLA-associated TCR beta chains were more clonally expanded and had lower generation probabilities than equally common non-associated chains. The 87-base-pair reads could not distinguish some IMGT-functional V segments, including TRBV6-2 and TRBV6-3, so those segments were excluded. CMV serostatus was the only immune exposure information available for the cohort. Broadly in line with IMGT annotations, most TCR beta V segments showed up in productive rearrangements about 90% or about 30% of the time in an earlier analysis of a few hundred of the donors. In this cohort, only TCR beta chains were sequenced, and detectable features were limited by the absence of alpha or paired-chain data. Three of the identified cytomegalovirus-associated TCR beta chains were confirmed in vitro to be specific for cytomegalovirus antigens. Sequencing depth was assumed to be roughly uniform across donors in the presence/absence analyses, though that assumption may not hold. A later genetic analysis reported fewer N-insertions in productive TCRs among donors in an Asian-associated ancestry cluster than the 666-donor mean.

Looking up the germline V gene yields CDR1 SGHRS and CDR2 YFSETQ. Trimming leaves V shorter by 4 bases and J shorter by 7 bases, with the junction holding 13 bases beyond the gene matches. From its cysteine to its phenylalanine, the CDR3 spans 15 amino acids. Left in the record is the CDR3 DNA by itself, 45 bases read in frame from the first base. The library was produced with the immunoSEQ multiplex PCR assay. For the multiplex PCR, a mixture combining 60 forward primers for TCR Vbeta segments and 13 reverse primers for TCR Jbeta segments was used. The CDR3 region of rearranged TCR beta genes was amplified from genomic DNA by a multiplex PCR assay. The amplified TCR beta libraries were sequenced on the Illumina HiSeq System as 87-base-pair reads. In the paper's pipeline: A later analysis counted about 80 million unique TCR beta chains across the 666 repertoires, and some 11 million of these chains were shared by at least two donors. Raw reads were error-corrected and collapsed into unique sequences by a nearest-neighbor algorithm in which closely related sequences were merged to remove PCR and sequencing errors. CDR3 sequences were aligned to IMGT reference sequences to assign V, D and J gene segments. For a sequence to be retained, at least a six-nucleotide match to both a V gene segment and a J gene segment was required. Rearrangements were called productive when the CDR3 lacked stop codons and stayed in frame with V and J; all others were non-productive. Following IMGT convention, CDR3 was defined as the stretch from the second conserved V-encoded cysteine to the conserved J-encoded phenylalanine. The earlier analysis of fewer than 700 of the donors excluded sequences that lacked an unambiguous match to a single V gene segment. In an earlier analysis of several hundred of the donors, V segments were called functional above 56.7% productive rearrangements and were called segregating when the between-donor standard deviation exceeded 5%. A statistical classification framework was built for diagnosing cytomegalovirus status from the catalog of TCR beta chain sequences. V and J gene assignment, in a later analysis, came from comparing TCR nucleotide sequences with IMGT/GENE-DB human TR gene sequences. A later analysis assigned CDR3 sequences and most-parsimonious VDJ recombination scenarios with the TCRdist pipeline. In a later analysis, each TCR beta chain was defined by its CDR3 amino acid sequence together with its V-gene family, and reads lacking a unique V-gene family were excluded. As a way to deal with suspected cross-contamination and a sequencing artifact, a later analysis dropped 500 to 700 nucleotide sequences that were highly shared and had low generation probability. In a later analysis, a clonal expansion index was calculated for each public chain from normalized within-repertoire ranks of inferred template counts. In a later analysis, generation probabilities were computed using a VDJ recombination model fitted to out-of-frame rearrangements, and the results were checked against IGoR. A later analysis scored TCR-TCR, TCR-HLA and TCR-CMV co-occurrence with hypergeometric tests, applying a repertoire-size bias correction to TCR pairs. False discovery rates were estimated in a later analysis by permuting HLA or CMV assignments 20 times. In a later analysis, co-occurring TCRs were grouped with DBSCAN, and TCRdist sequence similarity was added when clustering was performed within HLA-allele-positive subsets. Co-occurrence clustering excluded repertoires with fewer than 30,000 or more than 120,000 public chains, plus five with anomalous nucleotide sharing. Held by TCRdb, this immuneACCESS table contains in-frame sequences only and omits some clones. Under half of the omission traces to an unresolved V gene where checked; the cause of the rest is unknown. From that table come the V and J calls and clone size; the DNA was used to work out D and trimming. The sample data list around 180,000 clones, and about 87% of these were observed just once. The ten top clones hold approximately 1.9% of the sample.

In total, 630 or so healthy bone marrow donors made up the cohort. At the time of sampling, all cohort members were nominally healthy, though unrecorded immune exposures were likely present. The donor tested CMV seronegative and was one of the 352 seronegative cohort members. Every donor gave a peripheral blood sample, and the peripheral blood mononuclear cells from that sample were used for TCR beta sequencing. Genomic DNA was extracted from the blood cell samples with the Qiagen DNeasy Blood Extraction Kit. What was sequenced was PBMCs. The chain is assembled from TRBV5-1 and TRBJ2-7; TRBD1 aligns with 8 central bases. The receptor was isolated from a woman under 30 in good health and CMV-seronegative. Here the CDR3 is given as CASSRGQEGKREQYF. At the DNA level, the sequence is TGCGCCAGCAGCAGGGGACAGGAGGGGAAGAGAGAGCAGTACTTC.